Each of the 19 T cell receptor beta chains below was sequenced from the same sample in a study of read filtering for tumor transcriptome and immune sequencing. From around 440 ng of RNA, a library with molecular barcoded alpha/delta and beta/gamma adaptors was made. TCRdb used MiXCR to reprocess the reads, holding one entry per CDR3 protein. The sample carries 20,000 to 25,000 distinct CDR3 sequences, roughly 13% recorded once. The sequencing sample was made of a population of CD138-negative cells sorted from bone marrow. All receptors derive from a donor over 35 with multiple myeloma.

This clonotype counts as medium-sized. The chain couples TRBV29-1 to TRBJ2-1; weak D call: TRBD2 (6 bases). The V gene's germline CDR1 is SQVTM and CDR2 ANQGSEA. The CDR3 spans 12 residues. V was shortened by 6 bases and J by 8 bases, with 14 bases between the two germline ends. This CDR3 is CSVSPSVYEQFF. CDR3 nucleotides: TGCAGCGTCTCCCCTAGCGTCTATGAGCAGTTCTTC.

This clonotype was observed a handful of times. This clone may be a read error of a much larger clone one base away. The CDR3 sequence: CASSLAEGSDGYTF. CDR3 sequence (DNA): TGTGCCAGCAGCTTGGCAGAAGGCAGCGATGGCTACACCTTC. The chain carries TRBV5-8 and TRBJ1-2, with no clear D. CDR1 SGHTS and CDR2 YDEGEE come from the germline V gene. V lost 0 bases and J 6 bases, leaving 12 bases between the germline ends. This CDR3 is built from 14 residues.

This clonotype was detected a few times. The chain uses TRBV5-4 and TRBJ1-4; 9 bases map to TRBD1. This CDR3 comprises 14 residues. CDR1 and CDR2 (germline): SGHNT, YYREEE (reference sequence). The ends lost 2 bases at V and 8 bases at J; junction bases unmatched: 4. The chain's CDR3 is CASSFTGGLEKLFF. The CDR3 DNA follows: TGTGCCAGCAGCTTTACAGGGGGCCTCGAAAAACTGTTTTTT.

In this sample, this clonotype turned up a few times. A far larger clone is just one base off, so this is likely a read error. The chain couples TRBV5-1 to TRBJ2-1; 8 nucleotides align to TRBD1. CDR3 size: 15 residues. The V gene end was trimmed by 0 bases and the J gene end by 13 bases; junction bases not matched to a gene: 12. Germline V gene sequence: CDR1 SGHRS, CDR2 YFSETQ. The CDR3 DNA follows: TGCGCCAGCAGCTTGGAGACAGGGGTTGTGGAGACCCAGTTCTTC. As protein: CASSLETGVVETQFF.

The J gene is TRBJ2-2, the V gene TRBV20-1; D gene unclear. The CDR3 runs 15 residues. Germline values: CDR1 DFQATT, CDR2 SNEGSKA (reference sequence). With 0 bases removed from V and 1 base from J, the gap between germline ends came to 9 bases. In nucleotides, the CDR3 is TGCAGTGCTAGAGATATGCGGCAGAACACCGGGGAGCTGTTTTTT. It yields the protein CSARDMRQNTGELFF.

This clonotype was seen many times. The J gene is TRBJ2-1, the V gene TRBV20-1, with 12 bases identical to TRBD2. The CDR3 covers 13 residues. CDR1 is DFQATT, CDR2 SNEGSKA, per germline (reference sequence). Trimming removed 6 bases from V and 8 bases from J; junction bases left unmatched: 5. CDR3 residues: CSARGLAGYEQFF. DNA of the CDR3: TGCAGTGCACGGGGACTAGCGGGTTATGAGCAGTTCTTC.

V usage is TRBV20-1 and J usage is TRBJ1-1; a weak D match, TRBD1 (5 bases). This CDR3 is built from 15 residues. Germline V gives CDR1 DFQATT, CDR2 SNEGSKA (reference sequence). V was cut by 5 bases and J by 0 bases, with 16 bases left in between. CDR3 coding DNA: TGCAGTGCTTCAGCGGAACAGGAAATGAACACTGAAGCTTTCTTT. It yields the protein CSASAEQEMNTEAFF.

This clonotype was detected many times. The germline gene is not matched at one end of the junction; a read error may be the cause. CDR3 DNA: TGCGCCAGCATCGCGCGACTCCAGGAGTCGAGGCAAAACACTCAGTACTTC. Encoded protein: CASIARLQESRQNTQYF. This sequence joins TRBV4-1 and TRBJ2-4; the D is unclear. This CDR3 spans 17 amino acids. CDR1 and CDR2 from the germline V gene are MGHRA and YSYEKL.

This clonotype has a handful of counts. This chain links TRBV24-1 with TRBJ1-2; D gene unclear. The V and J ends lost 5 bases and 3 bases respectively, with 3 bases between them. In germline, CDR1 is KGHDR, CDR2 SFDVKD. CDR3 length: 11 residues. CDR3 amino acids: CATSAHYGYTF. DNA for the CDR3: TGTGCCACCAGTGCCCACTATGGCTACACCTTC.

This clonotype has just a few counts. V and J are TRBV5-5 and TRBJ1-3; tentative D call: TRBD1 (5 bases). The germline V gene encodes CDR1 SGHKS and CDR2 YYEKEE (reference sequence). V was shortened by 1 base and J by 0 bases, with 14 bases between the two germline ends. The length of the CDR3 is 17 residues. CDR3 region: CASSLSGGMSSGNTIYF. The CDR3 DNA reads as TGTGCCAGCAGCTTGTCGGGGGGGATGAGCTCTGGAAACACCATATATTTT.

This clonotype was counted only a few times. The J gene is TRBJ2-3, the V gene TRBV5-1, with D uncertain. Trimming pared 6 bases from V and 2 bases from J, leaving 13 bases between. The CDR3 runs to 14 residues. The germline gives CDR1 SGHRS, CDR2 YFSETQ. CDR3 residues: CASNRADSTDTQYF. For the CDR3, the DNA is TGCGCCAGCAACCGGGCAGACTCCACAGATACGCAGTATTTT.

In this sample, this clonotype turned up many times. This rearrangement joins TRBV20-1 to TRBJ2-1; possible D gene TRBD2, 5 bases. This CDR3 is built from 13 residues. Germline V gene data show CDR1 as DFQATT and CDR2 as SNEGSKA (reference sequence). Trimming took 3 bases from V and 9 from J, leaving 15 bases between them. In DNA form, the CDR3 reads TGCAGTGCTAGCACTGTAGCGTCCCCTGAGCAGTTCTTC. Translated, it gives CSASTVASPEQFF.

This clonotype appeared a few times. J is TRBJ1-3 and V is TRBV12-3 or TRBV12-4; D call uncertain. The V end was cut by 7 bases, the J end by 0 bases, with 10 bases between. The length of the CDR3 is 14 residues. The CDR3 protein is CASTKGSSGNTIYF. The CDR3 DNA follows: TGTGCCAGCACCAAGGGCAGCTCTGGAAACACCATATATTTT.

The V call is TRBV3-1, the J call TRBJ1-1, with D hard to call. Germline values: CDR1 LGHDT, CDR2 YNNKEL (reference sequence). Trimming cost V 1 base and J 1 base, with 7 bases left between them. The CDR3 has 14 residues. The CDR3 reads CASSQAVKNTEAFF. CDR3 nucleotides: TGTGCCAGCAGCCAAGCCGTGAAGAACACTGAAGCTTTCTTT. Full variable domain (missing parts from reference TRBV3-1 and TRBJ1-1): DTAVSQTPKYLVTQMGNDKSIKCEQNLGHDTMYWYKQDSKKFLKIMFSYNNKELIINETVPNRFSPKSPDKAHLNLHINSLELGDSAVYFCASSQAVKNTEAFFGQGTRLTVV.

A note on this clonotype: A much larger clone sits a single nucleotide away, making a read error possible. This chain uses TRBV27 with TRBJ2-3; D unclear. CDR1 is MNHEY and CDR2 is SMNVEV in the germline V gene (reference sequence). The CDR3 has 15 residues. Between the trimmed V and J ends, which lost 3 bases and 5 bases, there was a span of 15 bases. CDR3 sequence (DNA): TGTGCCAGCAGTTTCTTTGCGGAAGTAGTAGATACGCAGTATTTT. Its translation is CASSFFAEVVDTQYF.

This clonotype was observed at least ten times. CDR3 DNA sequence: TGCAGCGCTCTTTTCTATAACATTCAGTACTTC. This gives the protein CSALFYNIQYF. The chain recombines TRBV29-1 with TRBJ2-4; no clear D. V lost 7 bases, J lost 7 bases, and 11 bases lay in between. The CDR3 spans 11 residues. Per germline, CDR1 SQVTM and CDR2 ANQGSEA.

This clonotype came up a few times. The rearrangement uses TRBV7-9 and TRBJ2-1; 9 bases are shared with TRBD2. Germline V lookup: CDR1 SEHNR, CDR2 FQNEAQ (reference sequence). Trimming cost V 3 bases and J 7 bases; bases outside gene matches: 7. The CDR3 runs to 15 residues. CDR3 residues: CASSFILAGRNEQFF. CDR3 sequence (DNA): TGTGCCAGCAGCTTTATTCTAGCGGGAAGAAATGAGCAGTTCTTC.

This clonotype was seen a handful of times. CDR3 sequence: CASSLTTDRVRTDTQYF. In DNA form, the CDR3 reads TGTGCCAGCAGCTTAACCACTGACAGGGTCCGGACAGATACGCAGTATTTT. This chain connects TRBV7-9 to TRBJ2-3; 7 nucleotides line up with TRBD1. The germline gives CDR1 SEHNR, CDR2 FQNEAQ (reference sequence). This CDR3 comprises 17 residues. V shed 2 bases and J 3 bases; nucleotides not matched to a gene: 11. Supplemented by reference TRBV7-9 and TRBJ2-3, the full variable domain reads DTGVSQNPRHKITKRGQNVTFRCDPISEHNRLYWYRQTLGQGPEFLTYFQNEAQLEKSRLLSDRFSAERPKGSFSTLEIQRTEQGDSAMYLCASSLTTDRVRTDTQYFGPGTRLTVL.

This clonotype came up a few times. The V call is TRBV20-1, the J call TRBJ2-7, with 7 bases matching TRBD2. The V segment lost 5 bases and the J segment 3 bases; nucleotides outside the gene matches: 7. This CDR3 is built from 13 residues. Germline CDR1 DFQATT, CDR2 SNEGSKA (reference sequence). The CDR3 DNA reads as TGCAGTGCTGGCGGGAGTATCGGCTACGAGCAGTACTTC. This gives the protein CSAGGSIGYEQYF.